The T cell receptor (beta chain) under discussion was sequenced for a study of shared clonotypes between healthy human individuals. For the study at large: With ages of 18 to 49, the donors were a couple of women and three men. Findings and caveats of the study: The genetic and exposure-history diversity represented was limited by few donors. About 5.2% was the fraction of naive CD4 clonotypes found shared across several donors.

Splitting of CD4+ cells produced CD45RA+ naive and CD45RA-negative memory subsets. With 5 bases clipped from V and 4 bases from J, the junction kept 3 bases outside the gene matches. Germline CDR1 reads SEHNR; CDR2 reads FQNEAQ (reference sequence). This CDR3 has 15 residues. As to this clone: Its antigen is currently unknown. The sample carries other DNA sequences with the same CDR3.

Here immunoSEQ multiplex PCR was the method, and the copy in TCRdb shows in-frame clones only, minus some. The table includes over 1.4 million clones, roughly 97% detected once. The receptor's source is a man under 40 in good health. Sequencing was carried out using naive CD4+ T cells sorted from blood. Subset described: CD45RA+ positively selected. This sequence joins TRBV7-9 and TRBJ2-1, with TRBD2 identical over 12 bases. The CDR3 sequence: CASSRLAGVYNEQFF. The CDR3 DNA reads TGTGCCAGCAGCCGACTAGCGGGAGTTTACAATGAGCAGTTCTTC.